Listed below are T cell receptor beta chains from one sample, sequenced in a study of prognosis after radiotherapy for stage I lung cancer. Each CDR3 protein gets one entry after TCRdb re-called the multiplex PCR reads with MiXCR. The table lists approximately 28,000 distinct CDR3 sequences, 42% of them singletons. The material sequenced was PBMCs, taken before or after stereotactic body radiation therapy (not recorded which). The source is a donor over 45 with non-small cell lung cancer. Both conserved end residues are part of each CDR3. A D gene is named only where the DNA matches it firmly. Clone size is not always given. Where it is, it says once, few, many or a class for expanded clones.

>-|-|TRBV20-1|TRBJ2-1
CSARVSPGTPYNEQFF
TGCAGTGCTAGAGTCAGTCCCGGGACCCCCTACAATGAGCAGTTCTTC
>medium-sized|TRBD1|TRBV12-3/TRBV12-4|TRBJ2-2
CASSFRTGSGGELFF
TGTGCCAGCAGTTTCAGGACAGGGTCAGGCGGGGAGCTGTTTTTT
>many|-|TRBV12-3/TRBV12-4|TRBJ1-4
CASRDAGRMNEKLFF
TGTGCCAGCAGGGACGCGGGACGGATGAATGAAAAACTGTTTTTT
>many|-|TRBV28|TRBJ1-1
CASSLPAGDNTEAFF
TGTGCCAGCAGTCTCCCAGCAGGGGACAACACTGAAGCTTTCTTT
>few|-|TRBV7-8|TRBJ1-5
CASTADMGWSNQPQHF
TGTGCCAGCACCGCGGACATGGGGTGGAGCAATCAGCCCCAGCATTTT
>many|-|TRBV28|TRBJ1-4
CASSSLQVFSNEKLFF
TGTGCCAGCAGTTCCTTACAGGTGTTCTCTAATGAAAAACTGTTTTTT
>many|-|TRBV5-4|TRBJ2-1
CASSPVGGASSYNEQFF
TGTGCCAGCAGCCCTGTCGGGGGAGCCAGCTCCTACAATGAGCAGTTCTTC
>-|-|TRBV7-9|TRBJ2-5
CASSVRTDQETQYF
TGTGCCAGCAGCGTACGGACAGATCAAGAGACCCAGTACTTC
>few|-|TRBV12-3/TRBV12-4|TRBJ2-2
CASSLRGGGGTGELFF
TGTGCCAGCAGCCTCAGGGGCGGGGGTGGGACCGGGGAGCTGTTTTTT
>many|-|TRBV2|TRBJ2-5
CASRLRVLEETQYF
TGTGCCAGCAGGCTAAGGGTCCTTGAGGAGACCCAGTACTTC
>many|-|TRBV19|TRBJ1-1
CASSSGHPTEAFF
TGTGCCAGTAGCTCGGGACATCCGACTGAAGCTTTCTTT
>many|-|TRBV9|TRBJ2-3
CASSVVGDTQYF
TGTGCCAGCAGCGTAGTAGGAGATACGCAGTATTTT
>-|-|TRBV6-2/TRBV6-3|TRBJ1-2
CASSYSAVRGNYGYTF
TGTGCCAGCAGTTACTCGGCCGTCAGGGGTAACTATGGCTACACCTTC
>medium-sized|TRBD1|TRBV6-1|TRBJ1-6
CASRRTGYNSPLHF
TGTGCCAGCAGGAGGACAGGTTATAATTCACCCCTCCACTTT
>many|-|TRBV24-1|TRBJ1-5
CATADRRQGQPQHF
TGTGCCACCGCCGACAGGAGGCAGGGTCAGCCCCAGCATTTT
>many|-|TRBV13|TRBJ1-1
CASSFQGSDTEAFF
TGTGCCAGCAGCTTTCAGGGATCGGACACTGAAGCTTTCTTT
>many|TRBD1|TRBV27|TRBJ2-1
CASSNPGQVNEQFF
TGTGCCAGCAGTAACCCGGGACAGGTCAATGAGCAGTTCTTC
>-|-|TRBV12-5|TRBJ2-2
CASGFLVPEHRELFF
TGTGCTAGTGGTTTCTTAGTACCCGAACACCGGGAGCTGTTTTTT
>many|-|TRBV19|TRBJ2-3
CASSINPGMDTQYF
TGTGCCAGTAGTATAAACCCCGGAATGGATACGCAGTATTTT
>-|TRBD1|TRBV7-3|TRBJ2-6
CASSSGTGPSGGANVLTF
TGTGCCAGCAGCTCAGGGACAGGGCCTTCGGGAGGGGCCAACGTCCTGACTTTC
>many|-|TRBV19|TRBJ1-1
CASSMAANTEAFF
TGTGCCAGTAGTATGGCAGCCAACACTGAAGCTTTCTTT
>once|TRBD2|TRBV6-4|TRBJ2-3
CASSRLAEPNTQYF
TGTGCCAGCAGCCGCCTAGCGGAGCCTAATACGCAGTATTTT
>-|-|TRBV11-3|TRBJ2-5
CASSLGRVSLGETQYF
TGTGCCAGCAGCTTAGGCAGGGTCTCGTTAGGGGAGACCCAGTACTTC
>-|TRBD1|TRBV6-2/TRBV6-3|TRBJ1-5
CAGSEPGQGSNPQHF
TGTGCCGGCAGTGAACCGGGACAGGGGAGTAATCCCCAGCATTTT
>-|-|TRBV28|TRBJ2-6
CASRPPSGSSGANVLTF
TGTGCCAGCAGGCCTCCTTCGGGCAGCTCTGGGGCCAACGTCCTGACTTTC
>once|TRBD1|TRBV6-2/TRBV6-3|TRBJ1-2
CASSERRPGQGAMYYGYTF
TGTGCCAGCAGTGAAAGACGACCGGGACAGGGCGCGATGTACTATGGCTACACCTTC
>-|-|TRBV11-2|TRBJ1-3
CASSLYGNTIYF
TGTGCCAGCAGCTTATACGGAAACACCATATATTTT
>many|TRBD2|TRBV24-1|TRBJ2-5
CATSDPLGLAGSETQYF
TGTGCCACCAGTGACCCTCTGGGACTAGCGGGATCAGAGACCCAGTACTTC
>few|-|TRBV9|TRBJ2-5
CASSVGAGIQETQYF
TGTGCCAGCAGCGTAGGGGCCGGGATACAAGAGACCCAGTACTTC
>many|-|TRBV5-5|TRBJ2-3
CASRLGGQTDTQYF
TGTGCCAGCAGACTGGGGGGGCAAACAGATACGCAGTATTTT
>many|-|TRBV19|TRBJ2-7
CASSIGTAISYEQYF
TGTGCCAGTAGTATAGGGACAGCCATCTCCTACGAGCAGTACTTC
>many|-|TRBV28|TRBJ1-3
CASTLGGIPSGNTIYF
TGTGCCAGCACCCTGGGAGGGATCCCCTCTGGAAACACCATATATTTT
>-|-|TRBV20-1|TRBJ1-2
CSAKSSPGTEYGYTF
TGCAGTGCTAAATCCTCCCCCGGCACAGAATATGGCTACACCTTC
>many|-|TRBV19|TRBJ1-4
CASSSPWGLDEKLFF
TGTGCCAGTAGTAGCCCATGGGGCTTAGATGAAAAACTGTTTTTT
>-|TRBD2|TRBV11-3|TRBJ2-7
CASSSPLTGLAGGQYF
TGTGCCAGCAGTTCCCCCTTAACGGGACTAGCGGGAGGGCAGTACTTC
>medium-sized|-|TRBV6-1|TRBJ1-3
CASGESSGNTIYF
TGTGCCAGCGGTGAATCCTCTGGAAACACCATATATTTT
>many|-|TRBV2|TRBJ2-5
CASSEVLRETQYF
TGTGCCAGCAGTGAAGTGTTGCGAGAGACCCAGTACTTC
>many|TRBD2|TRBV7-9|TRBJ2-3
CASSPSAGDADTQYF
TGTGCCAGCAGCCCCTCAGCGGGAGACGCAGATACGCAGTATTTT
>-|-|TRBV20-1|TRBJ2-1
CSARDTERDNNEQFF
TGCAGTGCTAGAGATACCGAGCGGGACAACAATGAGCAGTTCTTC
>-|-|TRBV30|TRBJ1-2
CAWSVPGRLYGYTF
TGTGCCTGGAGTGTCCCCGGACGGCTCTATGGCTACACCTTC
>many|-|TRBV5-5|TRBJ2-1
CASSLGLNSYNEQFF
TGTGCCAGCAGCTTGGGACTGAACTCCTACAATGAGCAGTTCTTC
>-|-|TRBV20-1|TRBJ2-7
CSARERSSSYEQYF
TGCAGTGCTCGGGAACGTAGTAGCTCCTACGAGCAGTACTTC
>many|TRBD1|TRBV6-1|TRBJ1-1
CASVQGAGGTEAFF
TGTGCCAGCGTACAGGGGGCGGGTGGCACTGAAGCTTTCTTT
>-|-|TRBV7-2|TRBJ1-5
CTSRRGSGAGQPQHF
TGTACCAGCAGACGTGGCTCGGGGGCGGGTCAGCCCCAGCATTTT
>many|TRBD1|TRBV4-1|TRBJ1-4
CASSQGQRNEKLFF
TGCGCCAGCAGCCAGGGACAGAGAAATGAAAAACTGTTTTTT
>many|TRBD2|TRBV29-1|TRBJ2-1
CSVKGLAVINEQFF
TGCAGCGTTAAGGGACTAGCGGTAATCAATGAGCAGTTCTTC
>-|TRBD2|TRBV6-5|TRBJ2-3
CASSYRGGYGSTDTQYF
TGTGCCAGCAGTTACCGCGGGGGGTACGGAAGCACAGATACGCAGTATTTT
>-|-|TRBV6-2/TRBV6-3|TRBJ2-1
CASSENEQFF
TGTGCCAGCAGTGAGAATGAGCAGTTCTTC
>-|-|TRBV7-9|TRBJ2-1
CASSFTGDLIGAYNEQFF
TGTGCCAGCAGCTTCACCGGGGACCTCATCGGAGCTTACAATGAGCAGTTCTTC
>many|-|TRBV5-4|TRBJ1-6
CASSPPPGTDGSPLHF
TGTGCCAGCAGCCCGCCCCCGGGGACCGATGGTTCACCCCTCCACTTT
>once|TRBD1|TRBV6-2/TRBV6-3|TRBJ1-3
CAIGEGARGNTIYF
TGTGCCATCGGAGAGGGGGCGCGCGGAAACACCATATATTTT
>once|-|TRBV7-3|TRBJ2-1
CASSLGAGRTYNEQFF
TGTGCCAGCAGTCTAGGCGCGGGGAGGACCTACAATGAGCAGTTCTTC
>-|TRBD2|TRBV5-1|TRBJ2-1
CASSIGISVGRAGEQFF
TGCGCCAGCAGCATTGGAATATCGGTCGGGAGGGCCGGGGAGCAGTTCTTC
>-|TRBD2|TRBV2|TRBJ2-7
CASSDRAGDFEQYF
TGTGCCAGCAGTGACCGAGCGGGAGATTTCGAGCAGTACTTC
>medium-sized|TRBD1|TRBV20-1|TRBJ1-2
CSARDPRTGYGYTF
TGCAGTGCTAGAGATCCCCGGACAGGCTATGGCTACACCTTC
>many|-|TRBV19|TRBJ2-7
CATTPERPPYEQYF
TGTGCCACCACCCCAGAGCGGCCACCCTACGAGCAGTACTTC
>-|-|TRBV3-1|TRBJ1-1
CASSQDLSGNTEAFF
TGTGCCAGCAGCCAAGATCTTTCCGGGAACACTGAAGCTTTCTTT